This T cell receptor beta chain was profiled in a study of regulatory T cells in long-lasting Graves disease. Study at large: Patients newly diagnosed with Graves' had been on antithyroid drugs for under 3 months. Study outcomes and limitations: New patients shared approximately 1,000 public clonotypes, and persistent patients shared more, with 2,741.

Arm-PCR of CDR3 regions with iRepertoire HTBI primers generated TCR beta libraries. Original processing notes: Identification yielded around 68 TRBV and 13 to 15 TRBJ segments across samples. TCRdb ran MiXCR on the multiplex PCR reads and lists one entry per CDR3 protein. Here the V and J calls rest on TCRdb's processing, not on the authors' analysis. This table holds 350,000 to 400,000 distinct CDR3 sequences, around 16% found once. The time point is: newly diagnosed GD, antithyroid drugs for less than 3 months. Making the TCR library involved RNA that had been extracted from PBMCs. Peripheral blood, roughly 10 milliliters of it, was drawn into EDTA tubes. This clonotype was counted ten times or more. Its specificity is unknown. Trimming took 5 bases from V and 1 from J; bases not matched to a gene: 12. Looked up from germline, CDR1 is SGHDN and CDR2 is FVKESK. There are 17 residues in the CDR3.

The sequencing used peripheral blood mononuclear cells (PBMCs), collected at new diagnosis, from a patient treated with antithyroid drugs. V and J are TRBV14 and TRBJ2-3, with 7 bases identical to TRBD2. The TCR sequence derives from a female donor with Graves disease. The CDR3 reads CASSEGWRGSGTDTQYF. CDR3 sequence (DNA): TGTGCCAGCAGCGAAGGGTGGCGGGGGTCTGGCACAGATACGCAGTATTTT.